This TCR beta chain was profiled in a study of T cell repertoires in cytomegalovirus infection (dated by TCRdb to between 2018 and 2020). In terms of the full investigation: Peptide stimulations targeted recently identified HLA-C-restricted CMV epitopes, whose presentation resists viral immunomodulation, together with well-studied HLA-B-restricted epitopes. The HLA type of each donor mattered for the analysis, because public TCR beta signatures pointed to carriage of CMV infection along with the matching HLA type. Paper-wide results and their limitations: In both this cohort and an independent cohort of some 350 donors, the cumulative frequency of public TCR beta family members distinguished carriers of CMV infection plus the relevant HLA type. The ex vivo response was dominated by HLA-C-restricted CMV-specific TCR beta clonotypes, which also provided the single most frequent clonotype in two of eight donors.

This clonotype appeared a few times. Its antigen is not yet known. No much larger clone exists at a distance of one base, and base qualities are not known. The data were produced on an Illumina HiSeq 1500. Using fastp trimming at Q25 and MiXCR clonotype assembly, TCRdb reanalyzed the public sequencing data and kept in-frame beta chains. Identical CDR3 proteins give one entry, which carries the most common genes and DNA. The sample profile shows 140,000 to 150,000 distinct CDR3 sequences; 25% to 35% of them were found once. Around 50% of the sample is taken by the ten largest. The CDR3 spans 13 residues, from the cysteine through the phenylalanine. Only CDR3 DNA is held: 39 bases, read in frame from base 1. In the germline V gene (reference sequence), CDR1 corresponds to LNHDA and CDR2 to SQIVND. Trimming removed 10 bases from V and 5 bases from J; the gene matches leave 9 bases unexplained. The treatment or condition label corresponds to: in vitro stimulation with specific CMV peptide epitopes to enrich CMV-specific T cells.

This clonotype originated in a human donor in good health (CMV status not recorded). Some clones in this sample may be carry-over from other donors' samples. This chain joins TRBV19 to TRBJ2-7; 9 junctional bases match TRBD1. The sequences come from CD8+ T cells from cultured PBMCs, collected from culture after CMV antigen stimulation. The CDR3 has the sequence CATEAGTGNEQYF. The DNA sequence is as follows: TGTGCCACCGAAGCCGGGACAGGGAACGAGCAGTACTTC.